This is a list of T cell receptor beta chains from one sample in a study of blood T cells in healthy people across ages. TCRdb re-called the 5' RACE reads with MiXCR, one entry per CDR3 protein. The table includes 1.5 million to 2 million distinct CDR3 sequences, 49% detected once. The sequenced sample was blood. Receptor source: a woman aged 40 to 50 in good health. The CDR3 runs from the conserved cysteine through the conserved F or W.

j_call v_call cdr3_aa
TRBJ2-4 TRBV20-1 CSASGRGGTYIQYF
TRBJ2-5 TRBV6-6 CASSSSGRQETQYF
TRBJ2-7 TRBV21-1 CASSPRRAVRTYEQYF
TRBJ2-1 TRBV6-2/TRBV6-3 CASKGSPTYNEQFF
TRBJ1-6 TRBV7-2 CASISTPSNSPLHF
TRBJ1-2 TRBV5-5 CASGMDGNYGYTF
TRBJ2-1 TRBV9 CASSVLAGKNEQFF
TRBJ2-7 TRBV7-2 CASSLHRQYEQYF
TRBJ2-3 TRBV24-1 CASSDPRGGDTQYF
TRBJ1-5 TRBV5-1 CASSLAPGINQPQHF
TRBJ1-6 TRBV28 CATNPGRENSPLHF
TRBJ1-2 TRBV12-3/TRBV12-4 CASSARQGAGYGYTF
. TRBV2 CASKPTGGERYEQYF
TRBJ2-7 TRBV29-1 CSANDRGYEQYF
TRBJ2-7 TRBV6-1 CASTPMTATSFQYF
TRBJ2-5 TRBV6-2/TRBV6-3 CASRRLAELNEQYF
TRBJ2-2 TRBV25-1 CASSGGGLATGELFF
TRBJ2-7 TRBV7-2 CASSSRRASGGEQYF
TRBJ2-3 TRBV28 CASSETGPRTDTQYF
TRBJ2-1 TRBV20-1 CSAPVLGEQFF
TRBJ2-3 TRBV29-1 CSVEVTGDITDTQYF
. TRBV11-2 CASGFRRGTDYEQYF
TRBJ2-5 TRBV19 CASAPGQVAQDQYF
TRBJ2-1 TRBV2 CATSDSNLYNEQFF
TRBJ2-3 TRBV5-1 CASSTGTSGGPTDTQYF
TRBJ1-2 TRBV7-2 CASSLRPLMGEVYGYTF
TRBJ1-2 TRBV20-1 CSARGDGTNYGYTF